Sequencing of this T cell receptor beta chain was carried out in a study of brain T cells in children with intractable seizures. Profiled with immunoSEQ multiplex PCR; TCRdb holds only in-frame clones, not every one. The table lists 110,000 or so clones, 85% to 95% of them singletons. This receptor was obtained from a boy in the first two years of life with hemimegalencephaly and intractable seizures. The sequenced sample was peripheral blood, obtained at surgery.

This CDR3 is CAISETDSYEQYF. For the CDR3, the DNA is TGTGCCATCAGTGAGACAGATTCCTACGAGCAGTACTTC. The gene calls are TRBV10-3 and TRBJ2-7; D unclear. This CDR3 has 13 residues. Trimming took off 2 bases at V and 1 base at J, with 6 bases between the two ends. CDR1 and CDR2 (germline): ENHRY, SYGVKD.